Below, 11 T cell receptor beta chains from the same sample are listed, as sequenced in a study of T cell repertoires in cytomegalovirus infection. TCRdb re-called the reads through MiXCR, storing one row per CDR3 protein. The sample includes approximately 180,000 distinct CDR3 sequences, under 25% seen only once; the top ten take just under 3%. Sequencing used PBMCs. The receptors were sampled from a human donor in good health (CMV status not recorded). Some clones in this sample may be carry-over from other donors' samples.

This sequence joins TRBV2 and TRBJ1-1; D remains ambiguous. V gave up 4 bases and J gave up 1 base, with 16 bases separating them. The germline V gene has CDR1 SNHLY and CDR2 FYNNEI. The CDR3 covers 16 residues. This CDR3 reads CASSVDPRRGNTEAFF. CDR3 in DNA: TGTGCCAGCAGTGTTGACCCCAGGAGAGGGAACACTGAAGCTTTCTTT.

V and J are TRBV10-3 and TRBJ2-3, with TRBD2 matching 9 bases. The CDR3 totals 18 residues. Germline trimming cut 0 bases from V and 4 bases from J; bases unmatched to any gene: 11. Germline CDR1 and CDR2: ENHRY and SYGVKD. DNA of the CDR3: TGTGCCATCAGTGAGTCCATGGGTAGCGGGAGAGGGGCAGATACGCAGTATTTT. It is translated as CAISESMGSGRGADTQYF.

The chain joins TRBV6-5 to TRBJ1-4; D gene ambiguous. Germline V gene sequence: CDR1 MNHEY, CDR2 SVGAGI. The CDR3 length is 15 residues. The V and J ends lost 0 bases and 7 bases respectively, with 12 bases between them. The CDR3 nucleotides are TGTGCCAGCAGTTACTCGATTCTGGCCGGTGAAAAACTGTTTTTT. Translating it yields CASSYSILAGEKLFF.

Concerning this clonotype: A much larger clone sits a single nucleotide away, making a read error possible. The chain combines TRBV7-9 with TRBJ2-5, with D possibly matching TRBD2 (6 bases). From germline, CDR1 is SEHNR and CDR2 FQNEAQ (reference sequence). There are 15 residues in the CDR3. The CDR3 DNA is TGTGCCATCAGCTTATCCAGTAGCGGCGAAGAGACCCAGTACTTC. Translating gives CAISLSSSGEETQYF.

This clonotype has more than one count but fewer than ten. V and J are TRBV12-3 or TRBV12-4 and TRBJ2-5; D is unresolved. This CDR3 has 17 residues. V lost 5 bases, J lost 2 bases, and 21 bases lay in between. CDR3 region: CASSPGFLGSLQETQYF. Written as DNA, the CDR3 is TGTGCCAGCAGTCCAGGATTCCTAGGGTCCCTTCAAGAGACCCAGTACTTC.

This clonotype has at least ten counts. The chain has TRBV7-8 and TRBJ2-1, with no clear D. The V end lost 2 bases, the J end lost 5 bases, and 7 bases lay between the germline ends. This CDR3 region has 13 residues. Germline CDR1 reads SGHVS; CDR2 reads FQNEAQ. The CDR3 DNA is TGTGCCAGCAGCTTAAGGGTTGACAATGAGCAGTTCTTC. This codes for CASSLRVDNEQFF.

This clonotype was detected many times. The genes are TRBV7-2 and TRBJ2-7; D uncertain. V was trimmed by 5 bases and J by 4 bases, leaving 15 bases between them. There are 14 residues in the CDR3. Germline lookup yields CDR1 SGHTA and CDR2 FQGNSA. In nucleotides, the CDR3 is TGTGCCAGCAGCGTCTATAGGTCGAAATACGAGCAGTACTTC. This sequence encodes CASSVYRSKYEQYF. Drawing the rest from reference TRBV7-2 and TRBJ2-7, the complete variable domain is GAGVSQSPSNKVTEKGKDVELRCDPISGHTALYWYRQSLGQGLEFLIYFQGNSAPDKSGLPSDRFSAERTGGSVSTLTIQRTQQEDSAVYLCASSVYRSKYEQYFGPGTRLTVT.

This clonotype came up many times. The chain carries TRBV7-8 and TRBJ2-7, with D maybe TRBD1 (6 bases). From germline, CDR1 is SGHVS and CDR2 FQNEAQ. Trimming took off 5 bases at V and 7 bases at J, with 18 bases between the two ends. The CDR3 totals 14 residues. The DNA for the CDR3 is TGTGCCAGCAGCCCTGCCGACAGGCCCTGGGAGCAGTACTTC. Translating gives CASSPADRPWEQYF.

This clonotype was counted ten times or more. The J gene is TRBJ2-7, the V gene TRBV6-6; D is unresolved. Trimming removed 6 bases from V and 0 bases from J, with 9 bases in between. CDR3 size: 13 residues. Germline values: CDR1 MNHNY, CDR2 SVGAGI (reference sequence). Written as DNA, the CDR3 is TGTGCCAGCAGATGGCCGGGCTCCTACGAGCAGTACTTC. Protein sequence: CASRWPGSYEQYF.

In this sample, this clonotype turned up many times. The CDR3 loop reads CASSLRGDYGYTF. CDR3 bases: TGTGCCAGCAGCTTGAGGGGGGACTATGGCTACACCTTC. The V and J genes are TRBV7-2 and TRBJ1-2; weak D call: TRBD1 (6 bases). CDR1 SGHTA and CDR2 FQGNSA come from the germline V gene. This CDR3 region has 13 residues. V dropped 3 bases and J dropped 3 bases, with 8 bases sitting between them.

The V call is TRBV5-1, the J call TRBJ2-3; D may correspond to TRBD1 or TRBD2 (6 bases each). V gave up 4 bases and J gave up 4 bases, with 13 bases separating them. Germline assignment: CDR1 SGHRS and CDR2 YFSETQ. The CDR3 length is 14 residues. This CDR3 reads CASSQVGGPDTQYF. The CDR3 DNA reads as TGCGCCAGCAGCCAGGTCGGGGGCCCAGATACGCAGTATTTT.